Shown below are 9 T cell receptor beta chains from a single sample sequenced in a study of control samples from healthy donors and cancer patients. Here immunoSEQ multiplex PCR was the method, and the copy in TCRdb shows in-frame clones only, minus some. The sample shows about 160,000 clones, 85% to 90% of them seen only once. Sequencing was carried out using blood. The receptor source for this set is a man aged 25 to 40 in good health.

V gene TRBV28 combines with J gene TRBJ2-2, with D perhaps TRBD1 (6 bases). The germline V gene encodes CDR1 MDHEN and CDR2 SYDVKM. The CDR3 sequence is 13 residues long. The V gene lost 11 bases and the J gene lost 3 bases, with 13 bases spanning the gap. The CDR3 sequence: CACLRTDTGELFF. The CDR3 DNA reads as TGTGCCTGCCTTAGGACAGACACCGGGGAGCTGTTTTTT.

The chain uses TRBV2 and TRBJ2-1; TRBD1 might be the D (6 bases). The CDR3 has 14 residues. Trimming took off 8 bases at V and 5 bases at J, with 16 bases between the two ends. Germline CDR1 reads SNHLY; CDR2 reads FYNNEI. DNA of the CDR3: TGTGCCAGCGAACGGGCAGGGGTCGACAATGAGCAGTTCTTC. Translated, it gives CASERAGVDNEQFF.

The chain links TRBV5-4 to TRBJ2-4; TRBD2 matches 8 bases. Germline V gene data show CDR1 as SGHNT and CDR2 as YYREEE (reference sequence). The CDR3 spans 14 residues. V lost 5 bases to trimming and J lost 7 bases; unmatched junction nucleotides: 8. CDR3 DNA sequence: TGTGCCAGCAGGCCCGGGGGGGCTGCGAACATTCAGTACTTC. It is translated as CASRPGGAANIQYF.

The chain is built from TRBV5-4 and TRBJ1-1; D may be TRBD1 (6 bases). Trimming removed 1 base at V and 5 bases at J, with 15 bases between. CDR1 SGHNT and CDR2 YYREEE come from the germline V gene (reference sequence). The CDR3 is 15 amino acids. CDR3: CASSLSGGPETEAFF. The CDR3 bases are TGTGCCAGCAGCTTGAGTGGGGGGCCAGAGACTGAAGCTTTCTTT.

The chain joins TRBV5-6 to TRBJ2-5; D not resolved. V lost 1 base and J lost 2, with 12 bases in between. The CDR3 is 15 residues long. Germline CDR1 SGHDT, CDR2 YYEEEE. CDR3 DNA sequence: TGTGCCAGCAGCTTGTTTGTGGCCCCGCAAGAGACCCAGTACTTC. Residues: CASSLFVAPQETQYF.

The V gene is TRBV6-5, the J gene TRBJ2-3; tentatively, D is TRBD1 (5 bases). V was trimmed by 4 bases and J by 4 bases, leaving 6 bases between them. The germline V gene has CDR1 MNHEY and CDR2 SVGAGI. There are 12 residues in the CDR3. This CDR3 reads CASSLQADTQYF. The CDR3 bases are TGTGCCAGCAGTTTACAGGCAGATACGCAGTATTTT.

The CDR3 DNA sequence: TGCGCCAGCAGCTTGCAGAGCGCCTATGGCTACACCTTC. It translates to CASSLQSAYGYTF. The chain is built from TRBV5-1 and TRBJ1-2; D is unresolved. V was clipped by 1 base and J by 4 bases, with 8 bases between them. Germline V gene lookup returns CDR1 SGHRS and CDR2 YFSETQ. The CDR3 totals 13 residues. The variable domain in full, completed from reference TRBV5-1 and TRBJ1-2, reads KAGVTQTPRYLIKTRGQQVTLSCSPISGHRSVSWYQQTPGQGLQFLFEYFSETQRNKGNFPGRFSGRQFSNSRSEMNVSTLELGDSALYLCASSLQSAYGYTFGSGTRLTVV.

This rearrangement joins TRBV4-1 to TRBJ1-3, with D possibly matching TRBD1 (5 bases). Trimming removed 0 bases from V and 1 base from J, with 7 bases in between. Looked up from germline, CDR1 is MGHRA and CDR2 is YSYEKL. The CDR3 is 15 residues long. As DNA, the CDR3 is TGCGCCAGCAGCCAAGATGGGGGATCTGGAAACACCATATATTTT. The encoded protein is CASSQDGGSGNTIYF.

The chain joins TRBV7-8 to TRBJ2-2; 8 bases are shared with TRBD1. Germline CDR1 reads SGHVS; CDR2 reads FQNEAQ. The CDR3 runs 15 residues. The J segment lost 2 bases and the V segment lost 5 bases, leaving 4 bases of the junction unmatched. The CDR3, as DNA: TGTGCCAGCAGCCTGGACAGGGCTAACACCGGGGAGCTGTTTTTT. Protein product: CASSLDRANTGELFF.